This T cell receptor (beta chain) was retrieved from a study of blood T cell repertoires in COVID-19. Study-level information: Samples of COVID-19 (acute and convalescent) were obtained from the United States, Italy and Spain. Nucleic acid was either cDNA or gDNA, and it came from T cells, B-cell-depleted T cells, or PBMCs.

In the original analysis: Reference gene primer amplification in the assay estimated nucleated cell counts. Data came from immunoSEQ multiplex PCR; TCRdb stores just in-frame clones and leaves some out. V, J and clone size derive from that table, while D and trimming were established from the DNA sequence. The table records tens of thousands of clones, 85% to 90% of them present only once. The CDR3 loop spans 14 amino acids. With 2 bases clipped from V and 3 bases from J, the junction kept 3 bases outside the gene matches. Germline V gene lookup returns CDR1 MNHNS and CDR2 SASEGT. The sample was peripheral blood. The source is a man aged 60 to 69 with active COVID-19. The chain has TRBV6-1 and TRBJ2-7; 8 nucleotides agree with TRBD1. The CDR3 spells CASSERTGNYEQYF. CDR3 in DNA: TGTGCCAGCAGTGAACGGACAGGGAACTACGAGCAGTACTTC.